This TCR beta chain was recovered during a study of blood T cell repertoires in COVID-19. Study-level information: PBMCs, B-cell-depleted T cells, or T cells provided the cDNA or gDNA that made up the material.

This CDR3 spans 14 amino acids. The V segment lost 3 bases and the J segment 5 bases; nucleotides outside the gene matches: 7. Looked up from germline, CDR1 is DFQATT and CDR2 is SNEGSKA (reference sequence). Everyone who took part was roughly 18 to 89 years old, and they came from some 23 US areas. Sequencing was performed with immunoSEQ multiplex PCR; in TCRdb, only in-frame clones are kept and a portion is missing. The sample yields hundreds of thousands of clones, roughly nine tenths seen once. This TCR was sampled from a man aged 55 to 69 who had recovered from COVID-19. Sequences were obtained from PBMCs or T cells enriched from blood (not recorded which). The rearrangement joins TRBV20-1 to TRBJ2-3, with 8 bases fitting TRBD1. CDR3 sequence reads: CSASKQGVGDTQYF. CDR3 sequence (DNA): TGCAGTGCTAGTAAACAGGGGGTCGGAGATACGCAGTATTTT.